This record concerns one TCR beta chain sequence. The antigen is unknown. Sequencing used immunoSEQ multiplex PCR; TCRdb keeps in-frame clones, though not all of them. This table holds approximately 20,000 clones, about 92% found once. The data belong to a study of untreated major depressive disorder. General study points: TRBV25-01 and TRBV02-01 followed the flow pattern without significance. TRBV05-01 (Vbeta 5.1) usage was higher in CD4+ T cells of depressed patients than controls.

V was cut by 3 bases and J by 3 bases, with 9 bases left in between. Germline V gene sequence: CDR1 SQVTM, CDR2 ANQGSEA. The CDR3 is 13 amino acids. Major depressive disorder by DSM-IV, Hamilton depression score of at least 18. No major medical conditions, Axis I/II comorbidities, regular medication, or illicit drugs. Typically around 96% of enriched cells were CD4+. The sequence derives from a woman aged 40 to 50 with major depressive disorder. Sequenced material: CD4+ T cells from PBMCs. The V gene is TRBV29-1, the J gene TRBJ1-3; D remains ambiguous. Here the CDR3 reads CSVDAGGGNTIYF. In DNA form, the CDR3 reads TGCAGCGTTGACGCCGGAGGTGGAAACACCATATATTTT.